These T cell receptor beta chains were read from a single sample in a study of long-term antiretroviral therapy in people with HIV. Profiled with immunoSEQ multiplex PCR; TCRdb holds only in-frame clones, not every one. The table includes around 25,000 clones, over 75% detected once. Material: unsorted PBMCs, obtained 1.1 years before starting antiretroviral therapy. These receptors all come from a woman in her thirties with HIV. Each CDR3 is given without its conserved first and last residue. A D gene is named only where the DNA matches it firmly.

v_call	d_call	j_call	cdr3_aa
TRBV2	TRBD1	TRBJ1-2	ASATLGQGYGYT
TRBV10-3	NA	TRBJ1-5	AISEQGPNQPQH
TRBV19	TRBD1	TRBJ1-5	ASSMDRLDQPQH
TRBV5-1	TRBD1	TRBJ2-1	ASSFGDRGSYNEQF
TRBV7-3	TRBD1	TRBJ1-2	ASSLGQGNYGYT
TRBV29-1	TRBD1	TRBJ2-2	SVSGQSGTGELF
TRBV9	NA	TRBJ1-3	ASSVDEVGTGNTIY
TRBV2	NA	TRBJ1-5	ASRTRDRSVNQPQH
TRBV25-1	NA	TRBJ1-1	ASSELDGARVDTEAF
TRBV6-1	NA	TRBJ1-5	ASSESDSHGNQPQH
TRBV12-5	TRBD2	TRBJ2-2	ASGLVTGGAENTGELF
TRBV5-6	NA	TRBJ1-1	ASSFLSGGAF
TRBV7-2	TRBD1	TRBJ1-2	ASSQQGSNYGYT
TRBV6-5	TRBD1	TRBJ1-2	ASSYDRVRGYT
TRBV9	NA	TRBJ1-1	ASSVGGLGTEAF
TRBV30	TRBD1	TRBJ1-1	AWRFAGTGNTEAF
TRBV19	NA	TRBJ2-4	ASSSPSAASRNIQY
TRBV7-8	NA	TRBJ1-6	ASSLKAWGKVSPLH
TRBV29-1	NA	TRBJ1-1	SVEGLAEAF
TRBV9	TRBD1	TRBJ1-6	ASSVEPGGGNSPLH
TRBV9	NA	TRBJ2-3	ASRETSTDTQY
TRBV6-1	NA	TRBJ1-5	ASRTGTVSQPQH
TRBV6-6	TRBD1	TRBJ1-2	ASSYSSRGTNYGYT
TRBV19	TRBD1	TRBJ1-1	ASRDRGMNTEAF
TRBV7-9	TRBD1	TRBJ1-1	ASSFFGQGAEAF
TRBV5-4	TRBD2	TRBJ2-6	ASSDGLAGAMSGANVLT
TRBV7-3	NA	TRBJ2-1	ASSLGREQF
TRBV30	TRBD1	TRBJ1-2	AWSAQGGRGYT
TRBV6-5	NA	TRBJ2-6	ASSFRWSGANVLT
TRBV5-5	NA	TRBJ1-2	ASSFRTGLSYGYT
TRBV6-5	NA	TRBJ2-1	ASSSLGGGGQF
TRBV5-4	NA	TRBJ1-1	ASGIPGEIEAF
TRBV30	NA	TRBJ2-1	AWSVRFTDEQF
TRBV18	NA	TRBJ2-5	ASSPLTGETQY
TRBV19	TRBD2	TRBJ2-1	ASSIVTRTSGEIYNEQF
TRBV30	NA	TRBJ1-3	AWGDRGNTIY
TRBV27	TRBD1	TRBJ1-2	ASSPTQTGNYGYT
TRBV6-1	TRBD1	TRBJ2-5	ASSGFYRGTDPSQETQY
TRBV6-1	NA	TRBJ1-1	ASNSEILNTEAF
TRBV7-9	NA	TRBJ2-2	ASRRRTGAGSNTGELF
TRBV2	NA	TRBJ2-7	ASSAAAGNFYEQY
TRBV2	NA	TRBJ2-5	ASSEAQGGTQY